Following are 14 T cell receptor beta chains from one sample sequenced in a study. Cells sorted as Tregs were CD4+, CD25+ and CD127-/low. Each CDR3 protein is one row after TCRdb ran MiXCR on the 5' RACE reads. Counted here are thousands of distinct CDR3 sequences, over 50% occurring once; the ten biggest clones make up 5.5% to 7%. Sequenced input: Tregs sorted from a lymph node. The receptors shown here come from a female donor with breast cancer.

This chain connects TRBV4-2 to TRBJ1-5; D ambiguous. V was shortened by 0 bases and J by 0 bases, with 3 bases between the two germline ends. The CDR3 runs 14 residues. The germline V gene encodes CDR1 LGHNA and CDR2 YNFKEQ. CDR3 loop: CASSQEASNQPQHF. The CDR3, as DNA: TGTGCCAGCAGCCAAGAAGCTAGCAATCAGCCCCAGCATTTT.

V is TRBV20-1 and J is TRBJ2-1; 9 bases match TRBD2. The CDR3 runs to 15 residues. V lost 6 bases to trimming and J lost 8 bases; unmatched junction nucleotides: 14. Looked up from germline, CDR1 is DFQATT and CDR2 is SNEGSKA (reference sequence). CDR3 bases: TGCAGTGCCTCAGGAGCAGCGGGAGGTGCCGATGAGCAGTTCTTC. Protein product: CSASGAAGGADEQFF.

This clonotype was seen only once. The gene calls are TRBV20-1 and TRBJ1-1; D remains unclear. In germline, CDR1 is DFQATT, CDR2 SNEGSKA (reference sequence). The CDR3 has 14 residues. V lost 5 bases and J lost 1, with 14 bases in between. The CDR3 bases are TGCAGTGCTGGAGTTTCCGGGGAGAACACTGAAGCTTTCTTT. As protein: CSAGVSGENTEAFF.

The chain has TRBV5-4 and TRBJ2-7; TRBD1 matches at 7 bases. CDR3 length: 15 amino acids. Looked up from germline, CDR1 is SGHNT and CDR2 is YYREEE (reference sequence). The ends lost 4 bases at V and 3 bases at J; junction bases unmatched: 10. In DNA form, the CDR3 reads TGTGCCAGCAGCCCTTACAGGGGCGAACTCTACGAGCAGTACTTC. Its translation: CASSPYRGELYEQYF.

J is TRBJ1-1 and V is TRBV2; D remains unclear. CDR1 and CDR2 from the germline V gene are SNHLY and FYNNEI. CDR3 length equals 10 residues. Trimming cost V 8 bases and J 4 bases, with 5 bases left between them. The CDR3 here is CASGVTEAFF. CDR3 bases: TGTGCCAGCGGTGTCACTGAAGCTTTCTTT.

V usage is TRBV12-3 or TRBV12-4 and J usage is TRBJ1-2; 9 positions match TRBD1. The CDR3 length is 18 residues. V shed 3 bases and J 4 bases; nucleotides not matched to a gene: 15. CDR3 sequence (DNA): TGTGCCAGCAGTTTCCTATGGGGACAGGGTCCTTTCGCCTATGGCTACACCTTC. Translating gives CASSFLWGQGPFAYGYTF.

The chain employs TRBV25-1 and TRBJ2-3; 10 nucleotides line up with TRBD2. V lost 3 bases, J lost 4 bases, and 4 bases stayed unmatched. This CDR3 contains 15 residues. The germline V gene has CDR1 MGHDK and CDR2 SYGVNS. Written as DNA, the CDR3 is TGTGCCAGCAGTGACCCTAGCGGGAGTTCAGATACGCAGTATTTT. Its protein product is CASSDPSGSSDTQYF. The full variable domain, in which reference TRBV25-1 and TRBJ2-3 provide the parts outside the CDR3, is EADIYQTPRYLVIGTGKKITLECSQTMGHDKMYWYQQDPGMELHLIHYSYGVNSTEKGDLSSESTVSRIRTEHFPLTLESARPSHTSQYLCASSDPSGSSDTQYFGPGTRLTVL.

Here the CDR3 reads CAVREANTGELFF. For the CDR3, the DNA is TGTGCCGTGCGGGAGGCGAACACCGGGGAGCTGTTTTTT. The J gene is TRBJ2-2, the V gene TRBV15; TRBD2 matches at 8 bases. CDR3 length: 13 residues. Germline lookup yields CDR1 LNHNV and CDR2 YYDKDF (reference sequence). Trimming took 11 bases from V and 0 from J; bases not matched to a gene: 2.

This clonotype was seen a few times. The chain couples TRBV20-1 to TRBJ2-3; 14 bases map to TRBD2. Per the germline V gene, CDR1 is DFQATT and CDR2 is SNEGSKA (reference sequence). V lost 3 bases and J lost 3; bases outside the gene matches: 8. This CDR3 contains 17 residues. In DNA form, the CDR3 reads TGCAGTGCTAGGGGACTAGCGGGAGTAGTAGTTACAGATACGCAGTATTTT. Amino acid sequence: CSARGLAGVVVTDTQYF.

The chain uses TRBV20-1 and TRBJ1-2, with D perhaps TRBD1 (6 bases). CDR1 and CDR2 (germline): DFQATT, SNEGSKA (reference sequence). V lost 3 bases, J lost 3 bases, and 8 bases lay in between. The CDR3 runs 12 residues. The CDR3 sequence: CSARDSHYGYTF. CDR3 DNA: TGCAGTGCTAGGGACAGCCACTATGGCTACACCTTC.

The V call is TRBV5-1, the J call TRBJ2-7; D is ambiguous. CDR1 is SGHRS and CDR2 is YFSETQ in the germline V gene. This CDR3 is built from 11 residues. The CDR3 region has the DNA TGCGCCAGCGGCTTGGCCCACGAGCAGTACGTC. This codes for CASGLAHEQYV.

This chain connects TRBV18 to TRBJ1-5; the D is unclear. There are 15 residues in the CDR3. Trimming removed 4 bases from V and 3 bases from J, with 13 bases in between. In germline, CDR1 is KGHSH, CDR2 LQKENI. The CDR3 sequence: CASSLSDTHNQPQHF. For the CDR3, the DNA is TGTGCCAGCTCACTTTCCGACACTCACAATCAGCCCCAGCATTTT.

This clonotype has only a few counts. This chain uses TRBV29-1 with TRBJ2-5, with D possibly TRBD2 on 6 matching bases. This CDR3 has 14 amino acids. Trimming shortened V by 3 bases and J by 5 bases, and 16 bases separated the two germline ends. Germline CDR1 is SQVTM and CDR2 is ANQGSEA. The CDR3 nucleotides read TGCAGCGTTGAGGAGCGGGTTGCGACGGAGACCCAGTACTTC. This gives the protein CSVEERVATETQYF.

The V call is TRBV12-3 or TRBV12-4, the J call TRBJ2-7, with D possibly being TRBD1 (6 bases). V was shortened by 5 bases and J by 2 bases, with 10 bases between the two germline ends. The CDR3 runs 13 residues. CDR3 region: CASSQQGPYEQYF. CDR3 DNA: TGTGCCAGCAGTCAACAGGGTCCCTACGAGCAGTACTTC.